This T cell receptor (beta chain) is drawn from a study of cytomegalovirus exposure and HLA in healthy donors. Across the study: Previous work identified roughly 110 million unique TCR beta sequences from 150 million to 200 million T cells. Counted in an early data release were 85 million or so unique TCRs from HLA-typed donors.

Use of 60 Vbeta and 13 Jbeta primers characterized the PCR. Only in-frame clones appear in the TCRdb table, and some are missing; sequencing was by immunoSEQ multiplex PCR. The top ten clones hold around 0.63% of a sample with about 220,000 clones, 76% of them seen once. J gave up 5 bases and V 4 bases, and 11 bases lay outside the gene matches. Germline values: CDR1 MDHEN, CDR2 SYDVKM. This CDR3 region has 16 residues. General study points: In a later analysis, parvovirus B19, influenza, CMV and Epstein-Barr virus appeared linked to several top co-occurrence clusters. Previous analysis showed most TCR beta V segments were productive about 87% or about 30% of the time.

This clone was seen only a few times. What it recognizes is unknown. The chain combines TRBV28 with TRBJ2-5; TRBD1 aligns across 9 bases. Sequencing input: PBMCs. This clonotype was obtained from a man between 18 and 29 years old in good health and CMV-seronegative. Here the CDR3 DNA reads TGTGCCAGCAGTTCCCCGGAACAGGGGGCTGGGGAGACCCAGTACTTC. Translation: CASSSPEQGAGETQYF.